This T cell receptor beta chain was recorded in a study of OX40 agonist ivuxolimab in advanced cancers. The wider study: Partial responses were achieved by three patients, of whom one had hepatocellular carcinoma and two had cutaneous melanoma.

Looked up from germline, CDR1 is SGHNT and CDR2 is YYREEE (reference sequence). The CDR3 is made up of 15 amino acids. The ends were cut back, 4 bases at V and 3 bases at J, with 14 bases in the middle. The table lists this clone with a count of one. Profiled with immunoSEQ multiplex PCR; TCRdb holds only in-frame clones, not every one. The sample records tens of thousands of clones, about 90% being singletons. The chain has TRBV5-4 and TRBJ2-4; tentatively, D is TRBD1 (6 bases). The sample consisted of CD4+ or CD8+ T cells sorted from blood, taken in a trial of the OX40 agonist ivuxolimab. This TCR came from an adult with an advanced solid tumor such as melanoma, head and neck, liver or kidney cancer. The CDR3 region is CASSPNRDYKNIQYF. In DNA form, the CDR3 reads TGTGCCAGCAGCCCAAACAGGGATTACAAAAACATTCAGTACTTC.